This T cell receptor (beta chain) was captured in a study of sequential checkpoint blockade in melanoma. Background on the study: Each arm's sequence ended with maintenance nivolumab.

The treatment here: randomized to nivolumab then ipilimumab (arm A) or the reverse (arm B). Live CD3+CD8+ CD19− CD56− cells were sorted from PBMCs. The table came from immunoSEQ multiplex PCR; TCRdb's copy has only in-frame clones and leaves some out. The sample lists 35,000 to 40,000 clones; roughly 85% were seen once. CDR1 SGHNT and CDR2 YENEEA come from the germline V gene. The CDR3 is made up of 16 amino acids. V lost 5 bases and J lost 2, with 18 bases in between. The sequence derives from a human donor with melanoma. Source: CD8+ T cells sorted from blood (inferred from file names), taken from a patient given nivolumab and ipilimumab in sequence. The chain employs TRBV11-3 and TRBJ1-1; D is perhaps TRBD1 (6 bases). CDR3: CASSPLMGAGNTEAFF. The CDR3 DNA sequence: TGTGCCAGCAGCCCTTTGATGGGGGCAGGAAACACTGAAGCTTTCTTT. Looking up the rest from reference TRBV11-3 and TRBJ1-1 gives the full variable domain: EAGVVQSPRYKIIEKKQPVAFWCNPISGHNTLYWYLQNLGQGPELLIRYENEEAVDDSQLPKDRFSAERLKGVDSTLKIQPAELGDSAVYLCASSPLMGAGNTEAFFGQGTRLTVV.